These 31 T cell receptor beta chains came from one sample sequenced in a study of T cell changes during pregnancy in multiple sclerosis. Some clones are missing from TCRdb's copy, which holds only in-frame ones; the method was immunoSEQ multiplex PCR. This sample has more than 20,000 clones, with 80% to 95% found just once. The sequencing used CD8+ T cells from peripheral blood mononuclear cells, collected in the third trimester of pregnancy. These receptors all come from a female donor with multiple sclerosis, enrolled in a pregnancy study.

This chain uses TRBV6-4 with TRBJ2-2; TRBD1 agrees at 9 bases. In germline, CDR1 is MRHNA, CDR2 SNTAGT. The CDR3 is made up of 15 amino acids. V was clipped by 9 bases and J by 5 bases; unmatched bases: 10. CDR3 loop: CASQPGQGETGELFF. The CDR3 DNA sequence: TGTGCCAGTCAGCCGGGACAGGGTGAAACCGGGGAGCTGTTTTTT.

The J gene is TRBJ2-1, the V gene TRBV7-9; 8 bases fit TRBD1. CDR3 length equals 13 residues. From germline, CDR1 is SEHNR and CDR2 FQNEAQ (reference sequence). V was clipped by 3 bases and J by 9 bases; unmatched bases: 4. The CDR3 region has the DNA TGTGCCAGCAGCTTTCAGGGGGCGGGTGAGCAGTTCTTC. Residues: CASSFQGAGEQFF.

The chain employs TRBV6-4 and TRBJ2-7, with 10 bases that match TRBD2. CDR1 MRHNA and CDR2 SNTAGT come from the germline V gene. This CDR3 has 15 amino acids. V was pared by 7 bases and J by 0 bases, with 6 bases of the junction left unmatched. The CDR3 coding sequence is TGTGCCAGCAAAAAACTAGCGGGGAGCTCCTACGAGCAGTACTTC. Translating it yields CASKKLAGSSYEQYF.

The chain couples TRBV4-1 to TRBJ2-7, with TRBD1 identical over 7 bases. The germline CDR1 and CDR2 sequences are MGHRA and YSYEKL. The CDR3 loop spans 16 amino acids. V gave up 0 bases and J gave up 2 bases; unmatched junction bases: 7. Written as DNA, the CDR3 is TGCGCCAGCAGCCAAGACGAGACAGGGACGGCCTACGAGCAGTACTTC. As protein: CASSQDETGTAYEQYF.

The V call is TRBV9, the J call TRBJ2-3; D ambiguous. Trimming shortened V by 3 bases and J by 7 bases, and 9 bases separated the two germline ends. The CDR3 runs 12 residues. Germline CDR1 reads SGDLS; CDR2 reads YYNGEE. The CDR3 region has the DNA TGTGCCAGCAGCGGAACGAGGAATACGCAGTATTTT. It codes for CASSGTRNTQYF.

This clone was recorded a few times. The chain uses TRBV4-3 and TRBJ1-2; D remains ambiguous. The CDR3 has 15 residues. Germline V gives CDR1 LGHNA, CDR2 YSLEER. Deletions cut 1 base from V and 2 bases from J, with 11 bases between. The chain's CDR3 is CASSQGRRTNYGYTF. DNA for the CDR3: TGCGCCAGCAGCCAAGGGAGGCGTACCAACTATGGCTACACCTTC.

This clone was counted a single time. The chain couples TRBV9 to TRBJ2-2, with a weak D call TRBD2 (7 bases). Germline assignment: CDR1 SGDLS and CDR2 YYNGEE. Trimming left V 3 bases short and J 2 bases short, with 14 bases between. The CDR3 has 16 amino acids. Here the CDR3 reads CASSGLGGDNTGELFF. The CDR3 DNA reads as TGTGCCAGCAGCGGTTTAGGGGGGGATAACACCGGGGAGCTGTTTTTT.

The chain is built from TRBV7-3 and TRBJ2-5, with a weak D call TRBD1 (6 bases). Trimming shortened V by 1 base and J by 1 base, and 13 bases separated the two germline ends. This CDR3 contains 16 residues. Germline CDR1 is SGHTA and CDR2 is FQGTGA. CDR3 nucleotides: TGTGCCAGCAGCTTAAACGGGGACAACGGCCAAGAGACCCAGTACTTC. It specifies CASSLNGDNGQETQYF.

V usage is TRBV5-4 and J usage is TRBJ2-7; D uncertain. In germline, CDR1 is SGHNT, CDR2 YYREEE (reference sequence). The CDR3 is 15 residues long. V lost 4 bases and J 2 bases, leaving 16 bases between the germline ends. CDR3 region: CASSDPSGSTYEQYF. The DNA of the CDR3 is TGTGCCAGCAGCGATCCATCAGGAAGTACCTACGAGCAGTACTTC.

This chain joins TRBV11-2 and TRBJ1-1, with TRBD1 identical over 7 bases. The J segment lost 12 bases and the V segment lost 1 base, leaving 11 bases of the junction unmatched. CDR3 length equals 14 residues. Germline V gives CDR1 SGHAT, CDR2 FQNNGV. CDR3 sequence reads: CASSLGFGQESTFF. DNA for the CDR3: TGTGCCAGCAGCTTAGGGTTCGGACAGGAGTCTACTTTCTTT.

The chain links TRBV7-8 to TRBJ2-3, with D possibly matching TRBD2 (6 bases). Trimming pared 5 bases from V and 5 bases from J, leaving 26 bases between. From germline, CDR1 is SGHVS and CDR2 FQNEAQ. There are 18 residues in the CDR3. CDR3 DNA sequence: TGTGCCAGCAGCCGGGTCCAGCGGGCTAGCAGAGATTTAGATACGCAGTATTTT. This encodes CASSRVQRASRDLDTQYF. The entire variable domain, with the rest obtained from reference TRBV7-8 and TRBJ2-3, is as follows: GAGVSQSPRYKVAKRGQDVALRCDPISGHVSLFWYQQALGQGPEFLTYFQNEAQLDKSGLPSDRFFAERPEGSVSTLKIQRTQQEDSAVYLCASSRVQRASRDLDTQYFGPGTRLTVL.

The chain recombines TRBV5-1 with TRBJ1-1, with no clear D. Deletions cut 0 bases from V and 2 bases from J, with 14 bases between. Per germline, CDR1 SGHRS and CDR2 YFSETQ. The CDR3 runs 16 residues. The chain's CDR3 is CASSLAGSRSNTEAFF. CDR3 sequence (DNA): TGCGCCAGCAGCTTGGCAGGCTCTCGAAGTAACACTGAAGCTTTCTTT.

The chain joins TRBV27 to TRBJ2-7; no clear D gene. The CDR3 is made up of 14 amino acids. Germline V gives CDR1 MNHEY, CDR2 SMNVEV (reference sequence). Trimming left V 6 bases short and J 0 bases short, with 12 bases between. The CDR3 region has the DNA TGTGCCAGCAGGAACACGGGTTCCTCCTACGAGCAGTACTTC. It is translated as CASRNTGSSYEQYF.

The chain joins TRBV5-6 to TRBJ2-3; 7 bases map to TRBD2. V was clipped by 5 bases and J by 3 bases; unmatched bases: 6. CDR3 length: 14 residues. Germline V gene data show CDR1 as SGHDT and CDR2 as YYEEEE. The CDR3 is CASSPGGRTDTQYF. The DNA of the CDR3 is TGTGCCAGCAGTCCCGGGGGGAGAACAGATACGCAGTATTTT.

The CDR3 loop is CASSFHTGGWGTDTQYF. CDR3 sequence (DNA): TGTGCCAGCAGTTTCCACACCGGCGGGTGGGGCACAGATACGCAGTATTTT. The V gene is TRBV27, the J gene TRBJ2-3, with D possibly TRBD2 on 5 matching bases. Germline V lookup: CDR1 MNHEY, CDR2 SMNVEV (reference sequence). V gave up 3 bases and J gave up 1 base, with 17 bases separating them. The CDR3 has 17 amino acids.

The rearrangement uses TRBV27 and TRBJ2-2, with D possibly being TRBD2 (5 bases). Per the germline V gene, CDR1 is MNHEY and CDR2 is SMNVEV (reference sequence). The ends were cut back, 5 bases at V and 3 bases at J, with 10 bases in the middle. The length of the CDR3 is 14 residues. The CDR3 sequence is CASSAGVHTGELFF. For the CDR3, the DNA is TGTGCCAGCAGTGCGGGTGTGCACACCGGGGAGCTGTTTTTT.

The chain uses TRBV15 and TRBJ2-7; D may be TRBD2 (5 bases). Trimming stripped 5 bases from V and 3 bases from J, with 14 bases between. In germline, CDR1 is LNHNV, CDR2 YYDKDF (reference sequence). The CDR3 runs 14 residues. The DNA of the CDR3 is TGTGCCACCAGCCCCAGTCGGAGGCTCTACGAGCAGTACTTC. This gives the protein CATSPSRRLYEQYF.

This chain connects TRBV21-1 to TRBJ1-1; no check of the table's D call, TRBD1, against the DNA was made. TRBV21-1 is an annotated pseudogene. CDR3 length: 12 amino acids. In DNA form, the CDR3 reads TGTGCAGCCACAGGGGAGAACACTGAAGCTTTCTTT. Protein sequence: CAATGENTEAFF.

This chain uses TRBV5-1 with TRBJ1-1, with D tentatively TRBD1 (5 bases). The CDR3 is 14 residues long. CDR1 SGHRS and CDR2 YFSETQ come from the germline V gene. The V and J ends lost 0 bases and 5 bases respectively, with 11 bases between them. The CDR3 sequence is CASSLVRGWTEAFF. In nucleotides, the CDR3 is TGCGCCAGCAGCTTGGTTAGGGGTTGGACTGAAGCTTTCTTT.

The chain has TRBV15 and TRBJ2-7, with 9 bases identical to TRBD2. J lost 3 bases, V lost 0 bases, and 9 bases had no gene match. The CDR3 totals 17 residues. The germline CDR1 and CDR2 sequences are LNHNV and YYDKDF (reference sequence). The CDR3 region has the DNA TGTGCCACCAGCAGAGATCGTACAGCGGGAGGATTCTACGAGCAGTACTTC. Encoded protein: CATSRDRTAGGFYEQYF. The full variable domain, its missing parts supplied by reference TRBV15 and TRBJ2-7, is DAMVIQNPRYQVTQFGKPVTLSCSQTLNHNVMYWYQQKSSQAPKLLFHYYDKDFNNEADTPDNFQSRRPNTSFCFLDIRSPGLGDTAMYLCATSRDRTAGGFYEQYFGPGTRLTVT.

The gene calls are TRBV5-1 and TRBJ2-7, with D possibly being TRBD2 (5 bases). CDR1 SGHRS and CDR2 YFSETQ come from the germline V gene. There are 17 residues in the CDR3. Trimming shortened V by 6 bases and J by 2 bases, and 24 bases separated the two germline ends. The CDR3 region has the DNA TGCGCCAGCAACCGGGGTATAGACCCTCCCCGGACCTACGAGCAGTACTTC. Protein product: CASNRGIDPPRTYEQYF.

CDR3 coding DNA: TGTGCCAGCAGCTCAGGGGTTACCTACGAGCAGTACTTC. As protein: CASSSGVTYEQYF. The rearrangement joins TRBV7-6 to TRBJ2-7; TRBD1 might be the D (6 bases). Germline values: CDR1 SGHVS, CDR2 FNYEAQ. The germline V and J ends were trimmed by 4 bases and 2 bases, with 9 bases remaining between them. CDR3 length equals 13 residues.

The chain uses TRBV6-6 and TRBJ1-1, with D hard to call. Germline-derived CDR1 and CDR2 are MNHNY and SVGAGI (reference sequence). The V end lost 0 bases, the J end lost 1 base, and 6 bases lay between the germline ends. This CDR3 contains 14 residues. The CDR3 loop is CASSYSPGNTEAFF. The CDR3 DNA follows: TGTGCCAGCAGTTACTCACCCGGGAACACTGAAGCTTTCTTT.

The chain links TRBV4-1 to TRBJ2-1; the match to TRBD2 covers 9 bases. The CDR3 extends over 16 amino acids. The junction had 7 bases not matched to a gene; V was cut back by 3 bases and J by 4 bases. CDR1 MGHRA and CDR2 YSYEKL come from the germline V gene. This CDR3 is CASSQLERGVYNEQFF. The DNA for the CDR3 is TGCGCCAGCAGCCAGCTGGAGCGGGGGGTTTACAATGAGCAGTTCTTC.

This chain links TRBV7-9 with TRBJ1-2, with D perhaps matching TRBD1 (6 bases). The CDR3 covers 15 residues. Germline V CDR1 and CDR2: SEHNR, FQNEAQ (reference sequence). V was clipped by 4 bases and J by 2 bases, with 14 bases between them. The CDR3 sequence: CASSWRTELNYGYTF. In DNA form, the CDR3 reads TGTGCCAGCAGCTGGAGGACAGAGCTCAACTATGGCTACACCTTC.

This clone was seen just once. The rearrangement uses TRBV7-9 and TRBJ2-7, with D maybe TRBD2 (6 bases). Germline values: CDR1 SEHNR, CDR2 FQNEAQ (reference sequence). V dropped 3 bases and J dropped 2 bases, with 14 bases sitting between them. This CDR3 is built from 15 residues. The CDR3 region is CASSFYDRGTYEQYF. The CDR3, as DNA: TGTGCCAGCAGCTTTTATGATCGGGGGACCTACGAGCAGTACTTC.

The rearrangement links TRBV5-1 to TRBJ2-3; tentatively, D is TRBD2 (7 bases). V was trimmed by 0 bases and J by 0 bases, leaving 8 bases between them. CDR3 size: 15 residues. Germline values: CDR1 SGHRS, CDR2 YFSETQ. CDR3 nucleotides: TGCGCCAGCAGCTTGGGCGGGGGCAGCACAGATACGCAGTATTTT. Translating gives CASSLGGGSTDTQYF.

This clone was recorded only once. V gene TRBV15 combines with J gene TRBJ2-1; 9 nucleotides match TRBD1. After removal of 4 bases from V and 3 bases from J, the junction contained 7 bases not matched to a gene. Germline loops: CDR1 LNHNV, CDR2 YYDKDF (reference sequence). The CDR3 has 16 amino acids. The CDR3 here is CATSKLQGASYNEQFF. Here the CDR3 DNA reads TGTGCCACCAGCAAACTACAGGGGGCCAGCTACAATGAGCAGTTCTTC.

The rearrangement uses TRBV19 and TRBJ2-1; 9 nucleotides align to TRBD2. Germline lookup yields CDR1 LNHDA and CDR2 SQIVND (reference sequence). CDR3 length: 14 residues. Germline trimming cut 7 bases from V and 2 bases from J; bases unmatched to any gene: 3. This CDR3 is CASNAGGTYNEQFF. CDR3 DNA: TGTGCCAGTAATGCGGGAGGGACCTACAATGAGCAGTTCTTC. Full variable domain (remainder filled in from reference TRBV19 and TRBJ2-1): DGGITQSPKYLFRKEGQNVTLSCEQNLNHDAMYWYRQDPGQGLRLIYYSQIVNDFQKGDIAEGYSVSREKKESFPLTVTSAQKNPTAFYLCASNAGGTYNEQFFGPGTRLTVL.

The chain has TRBV2 and TRBJ2-1; TRBD2 agrees at 10 bases. V shed 6 bases and J 3 bases; nucleotides not matched to a gene: 2. The CDR3 is made up of 14 amino acids. Looked up from germline, CDR1 is SNHLY and CDR2 is FYNNEI. CDR3 sequence reads: CASSQRGGYNEQFF. As DNA, the CDR3 is TGTGCCAGCAGCCAGCGGGGGGGCTACAATGAGCAGTTCTTC.

The rearrangement joins TRBV7-9 to TRBJ1-2; TRBD1 is a possible D gene (6 bases). The germline gives CDR1 SEHNR, CDR2 FQNEAQ (reference sequence). CDR3 size: 14 residues. V dropped 5 bases and J dropped 2 bases, with 12 bases sitting between them. The CDR3 loop is CASSPGHENYGYTF. The CDR3 nucleotides are TGTGCCAGCAGCCCGGGACACGAGAACTATGGCTACACCTTC. Complete variable domain (other parts from reference TRBV7-9 and TRBJ1-2): DTGVSQNPRHKITKRGQNVTFRCDPISEHNRLYWYRQTLGQGPEFLTYFQNEAQLEKSRLLSDRFSAERPKGSFSTLEIQRTEQGDSAMYLCASSPGHENYGYTFGSGTRLTVV.